The 2 T cell receptor beta chains below were found in one sample sequenced in a study of T cells after yellow fever vaccination. TCRdb re-derived calls from the 5' RACE reads in MiXCR, one entry per CDR3 protein. This repertoire shows under 300,000 distinct CDR3 sequences, 6.5% to 8.5% found once; its top ten account for approximately 0.85%. Sequences were derived from CD4+ T cells sorted from PBMCs, sampled 15 days after the yellow fever booster vaccination. The receptors come from a man aged 30-40 years who received the YFV17D yellow fever vaccine.

The rearrangement links TRBV12-3 or TRBV12-4 to TRBJ2-7; D unresolved. Trimming stripped 5 bases from V and 6 bases from J, with 11 bases between. CDR3 length: 12 residues. The CDR3 region has the DNA TGTGCCAGCAGTAGAGCCTTTCTCGAGCAGTACTTC. This encodes CASSRAFLEQYF.

The table lists this clonotype with a few counts. V usage is TRBV18 and J usage is TRBJ2-5, with D maybe TRBD1 (6 bases). CDR1 and CDR2 (germline): KGHSH, LQKENI. The CDR3 covers 14 residues. Trimming left V 3 bases short and J 4 bases short, with 12 bases between. The DNA of the CDR3 is TGTGCCAGCTCACCCATAGCAGGGGCAGAGACCCAGTACTTC. Its translation: CASSPIAGAETQYF.